The clone carrying this T cell receptor (beta chain) was seen ten or more times. The source material, RNA transcripts, was used to amplify TCR beta CDR3 regions. RT-PCR in the first round (using the HTBI primer set) targeted the TCR CDR3. TCRdb re-called the multiplex PCR reads with MiXCR, one entry per CDR3 protein. The sample has more than 600,000 distinct CDR3 sequences, 15% to 20% seen once. Deletions cut 5 bases from V and 6 bases from J, with 17 bases between. The CDR3 loop spans 15 amino acids. CDR1 and CDR2 from the germline V gene are MDHEN and SYDVKM. The sample originates from a study of T cells in Graves' hyperthyroidism and ophthalmopathy.

V is TRBV28 and J is TRBJ2-1, with D perhaps matching TRBD2 (6 bases). The sequence was obtained from a young man with Graves' hyperthyroidism. Sequenced input: blood. The CDR3 loop reads CASSPGGNFFNEQFF. The CDR3 DNA follows: TGTGCCAGCAGTCCCGGAGGGAATTTTTTCAATGAGCAGTTCTTC.